This T cell receptor (beta chain) was sequenced during a study of cytomegalovirus exposure and HLA in healthy donors. Findings and limits, study-wide: Rarity characterized most TCR sequences, yet some public TCRs appeared in many donors. It was in a later analysis that TCR association rates were seen to vary by HLA locus, highest for DRB1 and lowest for HLA-C.

Use of 60 Vbeta and 13 Jbeta primers characterized the PCR. Here immunoSEQ multiplex PCR was the method, and the copy in TCRdb shows in-frame clones only, minus some. The sample includes about 160,000 clones, 82% of them seen just once. With regard to this clone: Its antigen is as yet unknown.

The CDR3 extends over 16 amino acids. V dropped 1 base and J dropped 7 bases, with 16 bases sitting between them. Germline CDR1 reads MNHNS; CDR2 reads SASEGT. The material sequenced was PBMCs. The clonotype comes from a girl aged 5 to 17 in good health and CMV-seropositive. V gene TRBV6-1 combines with J gene TRBJ1-4; possibly TRBD1 for D (6 bases). Here the CDR3 reads CASSEELGAGGEKLFF. As DNA, the CDR3 is TGTGCCAGCAGTGAAGAGCTGGGGGCGGGAGGTGAAAAACTGTTTTTT.